This T cell receptor beta chain was retrieved from a study of T cell changes during pregnancy in multiple sclerosis. Sequencing used immunoSEQ multiplex PCR; TCRdb keeps in-frame clones, though not all of them. In the table there are some 67,000 clones, about 91% of which are singletons. CDR3 length: 18 amino acids. Germline V gene sequence: CDR1 SGHRS, CDR2 YFSETQ. The V segment lost 5 bases and the J segment 4 bases; nucleotides outside the gene matches: 13. The chain is built from TRBV5-1 and TRBJ2-2; 11 bases match TRBD2. This sequence was found in a female donor with multiple sclerosis, enrolled in a pregnancy study. The source was peripheral blood, collected in the first trimester of pregnancy. This CDR3 is CASSRLAGPESSTGELFF. The CDR3 DNA is TGCGCCAGCAGTCGACTAGCGGGACCCGAATCGAGCACCGGGGAGCTGTTTTTT.